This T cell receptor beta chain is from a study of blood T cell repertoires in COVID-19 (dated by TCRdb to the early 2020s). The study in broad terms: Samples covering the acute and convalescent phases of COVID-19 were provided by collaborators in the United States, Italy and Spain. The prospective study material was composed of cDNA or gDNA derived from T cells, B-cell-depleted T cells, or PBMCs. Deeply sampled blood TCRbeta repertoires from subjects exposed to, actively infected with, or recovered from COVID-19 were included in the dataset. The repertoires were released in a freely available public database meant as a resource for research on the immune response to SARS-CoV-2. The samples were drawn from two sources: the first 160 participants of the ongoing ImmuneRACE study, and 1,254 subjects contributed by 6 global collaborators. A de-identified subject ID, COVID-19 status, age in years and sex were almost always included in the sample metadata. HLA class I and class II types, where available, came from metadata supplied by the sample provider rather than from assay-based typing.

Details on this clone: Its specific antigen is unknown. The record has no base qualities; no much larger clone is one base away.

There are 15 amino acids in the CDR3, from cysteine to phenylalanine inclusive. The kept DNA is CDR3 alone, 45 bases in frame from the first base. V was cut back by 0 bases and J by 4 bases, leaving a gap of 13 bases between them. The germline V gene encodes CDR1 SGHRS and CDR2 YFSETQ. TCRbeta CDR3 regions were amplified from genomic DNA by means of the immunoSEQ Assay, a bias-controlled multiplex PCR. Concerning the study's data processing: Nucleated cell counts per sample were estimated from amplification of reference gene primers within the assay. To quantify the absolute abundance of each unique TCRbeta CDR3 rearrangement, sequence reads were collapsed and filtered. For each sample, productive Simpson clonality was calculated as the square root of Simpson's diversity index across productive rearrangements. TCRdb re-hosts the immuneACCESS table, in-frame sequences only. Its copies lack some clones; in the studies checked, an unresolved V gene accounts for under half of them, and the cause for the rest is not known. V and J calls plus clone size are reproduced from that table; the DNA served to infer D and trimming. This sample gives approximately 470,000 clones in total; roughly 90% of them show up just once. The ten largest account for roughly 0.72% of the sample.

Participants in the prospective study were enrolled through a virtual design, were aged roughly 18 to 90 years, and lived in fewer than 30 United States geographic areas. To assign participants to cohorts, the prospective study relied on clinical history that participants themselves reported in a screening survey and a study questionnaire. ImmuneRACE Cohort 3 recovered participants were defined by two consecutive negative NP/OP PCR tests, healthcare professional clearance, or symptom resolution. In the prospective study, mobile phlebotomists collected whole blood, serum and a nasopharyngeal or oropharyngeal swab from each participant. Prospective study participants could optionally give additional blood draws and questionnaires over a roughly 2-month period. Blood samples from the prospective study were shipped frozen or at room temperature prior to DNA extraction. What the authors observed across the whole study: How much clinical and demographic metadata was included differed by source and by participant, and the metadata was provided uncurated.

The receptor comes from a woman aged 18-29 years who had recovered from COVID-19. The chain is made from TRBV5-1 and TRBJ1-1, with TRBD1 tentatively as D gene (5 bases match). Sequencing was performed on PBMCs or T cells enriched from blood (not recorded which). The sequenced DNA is TGCGCCAGCAGCTTGGCTCCAGGGAAGGGCACTGAAGCTTTCTTT. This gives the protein CASSLAPGKGTEAFF. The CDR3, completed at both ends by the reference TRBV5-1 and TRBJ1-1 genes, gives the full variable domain KAGVTQTPRYLIKTRGQQVTLSCSPISGHRSVSWYQQTPGQGLQFLFEYFSETQRNKGNFPGRFSGRQFSNSRSEMNVSTLELGDSALYLCASSLAPGKGTEAFFGQGTRLTVV.